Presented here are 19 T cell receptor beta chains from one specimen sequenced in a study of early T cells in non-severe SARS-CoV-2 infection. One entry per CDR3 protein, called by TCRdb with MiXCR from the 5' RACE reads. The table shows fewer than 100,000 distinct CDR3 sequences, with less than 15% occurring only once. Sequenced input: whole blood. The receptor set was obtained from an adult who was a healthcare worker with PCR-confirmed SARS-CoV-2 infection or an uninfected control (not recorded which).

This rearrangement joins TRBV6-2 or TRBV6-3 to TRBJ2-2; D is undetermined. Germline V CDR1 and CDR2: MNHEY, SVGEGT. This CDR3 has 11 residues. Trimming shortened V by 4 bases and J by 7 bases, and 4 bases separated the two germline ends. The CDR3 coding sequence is TGTGCCAGCAGTTCTCGCGGGGAGCTGTTTTTT. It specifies CASSSRGELFF.

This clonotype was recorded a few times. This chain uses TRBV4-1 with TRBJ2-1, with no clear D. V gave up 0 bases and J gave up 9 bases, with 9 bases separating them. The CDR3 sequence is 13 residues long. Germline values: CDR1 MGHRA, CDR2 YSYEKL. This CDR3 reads CASSQETLPEQFF. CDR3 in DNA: TGCGCCAGCAGCCAAGAGACGCTTCCTGAGCAGTTCTTC.

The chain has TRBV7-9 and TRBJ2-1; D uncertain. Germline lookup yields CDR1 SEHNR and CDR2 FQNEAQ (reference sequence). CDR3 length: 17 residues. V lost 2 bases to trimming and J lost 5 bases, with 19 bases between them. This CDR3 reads CASSLPPRRDLNNEQFF. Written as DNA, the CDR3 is TGTGCCAGCAGCTTACCCCCGCGAAGGGATTTAAACAATGAGCAGTTCTTC.

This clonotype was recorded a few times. Here the CDR3 DNA reads TGTGCCAGCAGCCAAGGAGACAGGGGAAGCTACAATGAGCAGTTCTTC. It yields the protein CASSQGDRGSYNEQFF. The chain links TRBV3-1 to TRBJ2-1, with 8 bases lining up with TRBD1. Germline assignment: CDR1 LGHDT and CDR2 YNNKEL (reference sequence). The CDR3 runs 16 residues. The ends lost 1 base at V and 3 bases at J; junction bases unmatched: 5.

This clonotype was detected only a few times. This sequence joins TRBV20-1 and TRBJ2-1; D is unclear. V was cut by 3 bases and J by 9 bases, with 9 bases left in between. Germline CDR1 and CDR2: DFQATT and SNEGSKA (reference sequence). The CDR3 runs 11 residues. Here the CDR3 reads CSARWFGEQFF. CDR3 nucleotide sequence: TGCAGTGCTAGGTGGTTCGGTGAGCAGTTCTTC.

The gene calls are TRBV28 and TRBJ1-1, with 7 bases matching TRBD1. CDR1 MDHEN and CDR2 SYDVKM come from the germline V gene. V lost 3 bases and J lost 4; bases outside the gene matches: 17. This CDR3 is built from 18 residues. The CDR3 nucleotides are TGTGCCAGCAGTTTCCCCACAGGGGAAACTCGAGGAGGCACTGAAGCTTTCTTT. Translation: CASSFPTGETRGGTEAFF.

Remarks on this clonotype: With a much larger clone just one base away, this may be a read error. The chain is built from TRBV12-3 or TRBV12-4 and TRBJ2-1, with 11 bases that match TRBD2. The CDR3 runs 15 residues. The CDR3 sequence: CASSRSGGAYNVQFF. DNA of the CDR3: TGTGCCAGCAGCCGTAGCGGGGGGGCGTACAATGTGCAGTTCTTC.

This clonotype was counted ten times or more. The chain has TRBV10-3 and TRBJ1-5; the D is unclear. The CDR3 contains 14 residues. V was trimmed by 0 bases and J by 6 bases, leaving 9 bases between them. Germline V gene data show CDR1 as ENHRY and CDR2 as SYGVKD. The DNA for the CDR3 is TGTGCCATCAGTGAGTCGACTTTGGGTCAGCCCCAGCATTTT. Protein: CAISESTLGQPQHF.

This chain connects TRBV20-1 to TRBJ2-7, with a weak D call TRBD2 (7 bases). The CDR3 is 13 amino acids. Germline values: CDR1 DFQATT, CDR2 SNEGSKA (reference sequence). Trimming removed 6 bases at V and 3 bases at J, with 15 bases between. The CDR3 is CSAKTGGLYEQYF. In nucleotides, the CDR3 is TGCAGTGCCAAGACCGGGGGGCTCTACGAGCAGTACTTC.

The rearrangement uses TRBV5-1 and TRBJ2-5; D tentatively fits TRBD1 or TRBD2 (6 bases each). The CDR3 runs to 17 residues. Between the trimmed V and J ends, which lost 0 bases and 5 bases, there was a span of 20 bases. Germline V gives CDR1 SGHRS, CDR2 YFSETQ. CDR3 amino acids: CASSLALRGDLRETQYF. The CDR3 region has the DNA TGCGCCAGCAGCTTGGCCCTGAGGGGGGACTTGAGGGAGACCCAGTACTTC.

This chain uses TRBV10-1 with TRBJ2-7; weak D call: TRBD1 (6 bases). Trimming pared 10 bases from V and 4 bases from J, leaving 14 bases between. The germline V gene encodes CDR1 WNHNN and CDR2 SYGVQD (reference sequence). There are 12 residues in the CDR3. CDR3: CATSLGGYEQYF. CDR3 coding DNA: TGCGCCACCTCCTTAGGGGGATACGAGCAGTACTTC.

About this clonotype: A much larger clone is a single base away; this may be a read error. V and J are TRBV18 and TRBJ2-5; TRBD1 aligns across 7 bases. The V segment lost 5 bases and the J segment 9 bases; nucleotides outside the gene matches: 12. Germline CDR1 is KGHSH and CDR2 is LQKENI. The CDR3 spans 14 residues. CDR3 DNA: TGTGCCAGCTCAGCACAGGGGACAGCGGAGTCCCAGTACTTC. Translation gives CASSAQGTAESQYF.

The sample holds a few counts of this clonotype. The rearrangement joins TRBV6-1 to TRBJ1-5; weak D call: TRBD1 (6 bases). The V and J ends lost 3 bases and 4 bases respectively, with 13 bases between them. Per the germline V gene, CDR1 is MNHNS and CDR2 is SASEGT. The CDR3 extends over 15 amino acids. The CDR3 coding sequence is TGTGCCAGCAGTGATAGAACAGGGTTAAATCAGCCCCAGCATTTT. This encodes CASSDRTGLNQPQHF.

The CDR3 sequence: CASSPWADRGVKNEQYF. The CDR3 DNA reads as TGTGCCAGCAGTCCCTGGGCCGACAGGGGGGTTAAAAACGAGCAGTACTTC. This chain links TRBV12-3 or TRBV12-4 with TRBJ2-7; 9 nucleotides agree with TRBD1. Losses at the gene ends were 5 bases for V and 5 bases for J; bases not matched to a gene: 16. The CDR3 has 17 residues.

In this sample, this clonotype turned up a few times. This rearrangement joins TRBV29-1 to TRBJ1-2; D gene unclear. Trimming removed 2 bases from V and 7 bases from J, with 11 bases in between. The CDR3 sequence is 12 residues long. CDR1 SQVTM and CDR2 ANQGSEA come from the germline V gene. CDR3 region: CSVEIRAGGYTF. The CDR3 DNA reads TGCAGCGTTGAAATTAGGGCAGGTGGCTACACCTTC.

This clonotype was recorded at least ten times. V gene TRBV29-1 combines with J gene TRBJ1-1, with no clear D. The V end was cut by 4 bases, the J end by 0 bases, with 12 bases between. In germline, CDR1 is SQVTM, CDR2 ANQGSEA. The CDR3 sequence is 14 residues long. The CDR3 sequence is CSVAWRLMNTEAFF. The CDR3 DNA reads TGCAGCGTTGCGTGGCGGCTCATGAACACTGAAGCTTTCTTT.

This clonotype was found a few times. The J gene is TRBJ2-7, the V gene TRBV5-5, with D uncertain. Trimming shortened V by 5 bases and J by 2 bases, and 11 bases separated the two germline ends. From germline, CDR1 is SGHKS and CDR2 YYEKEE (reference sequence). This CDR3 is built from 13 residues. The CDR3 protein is CASSFPGPYEQYF. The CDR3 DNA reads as TGTGCCAGCAGTTTCCCCGGACCCTACGAGCAGTACTTC.

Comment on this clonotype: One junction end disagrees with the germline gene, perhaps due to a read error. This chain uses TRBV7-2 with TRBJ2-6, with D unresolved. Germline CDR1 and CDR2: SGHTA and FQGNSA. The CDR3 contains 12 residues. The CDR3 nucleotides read TGTGCCAGCAGTCCCGACACCCTTCCTCGGGCTTTC. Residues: CASSPDTLPRAF. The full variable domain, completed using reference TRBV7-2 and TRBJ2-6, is GAGVSQSPSNKVTEKGKDVELRCDPISGHTALYWYRQSLGQGLEFLIYFQGNSAPDKSGLPSDRFSAERTGGSVSTLTIQRTQQEDSAVYLCASSPDTLPRAFGAGSRLTVL.

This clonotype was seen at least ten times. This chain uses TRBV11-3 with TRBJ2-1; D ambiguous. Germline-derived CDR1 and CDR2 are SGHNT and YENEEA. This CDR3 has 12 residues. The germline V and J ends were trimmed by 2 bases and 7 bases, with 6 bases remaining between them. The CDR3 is CASSLRPNEQFF. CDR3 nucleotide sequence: TGTGCCAGCAGCTTAAGGCCTAATGAGCAGTTCTTC. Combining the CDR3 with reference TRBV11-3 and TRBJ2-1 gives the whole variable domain EAGVVQSPRYKIIEKKQPVAFWCNPISGHNTLYWYLQNLGQGPELLIRYENEEAVDDSQLPKDRFSAERLKGVDSTLKIQPAELGDSAVYLCASSLRPNEQFFGPGTRLTVL.